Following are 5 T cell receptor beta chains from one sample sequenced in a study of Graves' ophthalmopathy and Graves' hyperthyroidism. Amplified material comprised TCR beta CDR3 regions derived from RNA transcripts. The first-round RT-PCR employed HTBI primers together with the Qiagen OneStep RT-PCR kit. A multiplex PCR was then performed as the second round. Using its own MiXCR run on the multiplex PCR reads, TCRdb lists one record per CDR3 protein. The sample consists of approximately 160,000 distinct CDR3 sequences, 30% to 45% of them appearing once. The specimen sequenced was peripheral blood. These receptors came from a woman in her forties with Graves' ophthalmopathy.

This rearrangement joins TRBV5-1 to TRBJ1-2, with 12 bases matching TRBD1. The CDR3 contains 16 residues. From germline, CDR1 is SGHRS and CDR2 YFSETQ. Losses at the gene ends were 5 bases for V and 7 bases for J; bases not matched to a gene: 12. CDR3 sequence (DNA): TGCGCCAGCAGTCCCCCCGGGACAGGGGGCATGGGTGGCTACACCTTC. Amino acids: CASSPPGTGGMGGYTF.

CDR3 in amino acids: CASGTRPAEAFF. CDR3 sequence (DNA): TGTGCTAGTGGTACAAGACCTGCTGAAGCTTTCTTT. V and J are TRBV12-5 and TRBJ1-1; D gene uncertain. Germline CDR1 is LGHNT and CDR2 is FRNRAP. The CDR3 contains 12 residues. The V end lost 5 bases, the J end lost 6 bases, and 10 bases lay between the germline ends.

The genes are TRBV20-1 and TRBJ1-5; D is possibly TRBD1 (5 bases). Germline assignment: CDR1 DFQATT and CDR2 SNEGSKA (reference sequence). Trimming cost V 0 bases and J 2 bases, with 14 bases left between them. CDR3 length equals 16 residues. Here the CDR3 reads CSARDGGRMGNQPQHF. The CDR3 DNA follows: TGCAGTGCTAGAGATGGGGGTAGGATGGGCAATCAGCCCCAGCATTTT.

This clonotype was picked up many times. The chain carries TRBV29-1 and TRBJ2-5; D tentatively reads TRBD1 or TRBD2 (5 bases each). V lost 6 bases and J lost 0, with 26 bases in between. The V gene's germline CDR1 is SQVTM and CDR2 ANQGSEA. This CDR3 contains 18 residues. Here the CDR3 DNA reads TGCAGCGTGGCCGGGGCCCGATCTCGGAGCCTGGACCAAGAGACCCAGTACTTC. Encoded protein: CSVAGARSRSLDQETQYF. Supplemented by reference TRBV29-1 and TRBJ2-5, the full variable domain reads SAVISQKPSRDICQRGTSLTIQCQVDSQVTMMFWYRQQPGQSLTLIATANQGSEATYESGFVIDKFPISRPNLTFSTLTVSNMSPEDSSIYLCSVAGARSRSLDQETQYFGPGTRLLVL.

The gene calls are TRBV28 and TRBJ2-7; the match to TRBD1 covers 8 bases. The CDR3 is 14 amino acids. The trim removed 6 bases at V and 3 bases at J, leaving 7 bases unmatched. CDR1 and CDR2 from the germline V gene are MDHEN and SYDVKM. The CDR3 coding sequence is TGTGCCAGCAGGTCCGGGACAGGCTACTACGAGCAGTACTTC. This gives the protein CASRSGTGYYEQYF.